Shown below are 25 T cell receptor beta chains from a single sample sequenced in a study of Tregs in tolerant kidney transplant recipients. Measured with immunoSEQ multiplex PCR; TCRdb has only the in-frame clones, and not every one. The sample carries about 31,000 clones, approximately 83% recorded once. Their specific antigens are unknown. Sequencing input: Tregs from blood cultured with allogeneic cells. Receptor source: a human donor in good health.

This clone was found once. This rearrangement joins TRBV12-2 to TRBJ2-3; the table calls TRBD1, which could not be checked here. TRBV12-2 constitutes a pseudogene. CDR3 length: 18 residues. The CDR3 spells CASRLGGGTETCTDTQYF. For the CDR3, the DNA is TGTGCAAGTCGCTTAGGGGGCGGGACAGAGACTTGCACAGATACGCAGTATTTT.

V and J are TRBV6-6 and TRBJ1-3, with a weak D call TRBD1 (5 bases). Germline CDR1 MNHNY, CDR2 SVGAGI (reference sequence). The CDR3 consists of 16 residues. V lost 2 bases, J lost 1 base, and 12 bases lay in between. CDR3 protein: CASSYVESGSGNTIYF. The CDR3 region has the DNA TGTGCCAGCAGTTACGTGGAGTCAGGGTCTGGAAACACCATATATTTT.

This clone was observed a single time. The chain carries TRBV11-2 and TRBJ2-1; weak D call: TRBD2 (6 bases). CDR3 length: 17 residues. Germline V lookup: CDR1 SGHAT, CDR2 FQNNGV. Trimming cost V 1 base and J 0 bases, with 13 bases left between them. Written as DNA, the CDR3 is TGTGCCAGCAGCTTAGGGGGCCGGGGGAGCTCCTACAATGAGCAGTTCTTC. It codes for CASSLGGRGSSYNEQFF.

This chain links TRBV5-1 with TRBJ1-2, with D uncertain. The germline gives CDR1 SGHRS, CDR2 YFSETQ. The V gene lost 2 bases and the J gene lost 4 bases, with 6 bases spanning the gap. The CDR3 consists of 12 residues. In DNA form, the CDR3 reads TGCGCCAGCAGCTTAGGGAGCTATGGCTACACCTTC. It encodes CASSLGSYGYTF. The variable domain in full, completed from reference TRBV5-1 and TRBJ1-2, reads KAGVTQTPRYLIKTRGQQVTLSCSPISGHRSVSWYQQTPGQGLQFLFEYFSETQRNKGNFPGRFSGRQFSNSRSEMNVSTLELGDSALYLCASSLGSYGYTFGSGTRLTVV.

The chain uses TRBV5-1 and TRBJ1-3; TRBD1 is a possible D gene (6 bases). The CDR3 extends over 16 amino acids. CDR1 is SGHRS, CDR2 YFSETQ, per germline. Trimming removed 4 bases from V and 2 bases from J, with 16 bases in between. CDR3 residues: CASSTQGHLAGNTIYF. In DNA, the CDR3 is TGCGCCAGCAGCACGCAGGGGCATCTAGCTGGAAACACCATATATTTT.

CDR3 loop: CASGLIGYGYTF. The CDR3 nucleotides are TGTGCTAGTGGTTTGATAGGCTATGGCTACACCTTC. The chain carries TRBV12-5 and TRBJ1-2; D not resolved. The CDR3 has 12 amino acids. V dropped 2 bases and J dropped 4 bases, with 5 bases sitting between them. Germline V gene data show CDR1 as LGHNT and CDR2 as FRNRAP.

This clone has just a few counts. This rearrangement joins TRBV5-4 to TRBJ2-3; TRBD1 is a possible D gene (6 bases). This CDR3 region has 15 residues. V was shortened by 4 bases and J by 4 bases, with 16 bases between the two germline ends. Germline V CDR1 and CDR2: SGHNT, YYREEE (reference sequence). CDR3 DNA sequence: TGTGCCAGCAGCAACGCTTACAGGGCACCAGATACGCAGTATTTT. Translated, it gives CASSNAYRAPDTQYF.

The J gene is TRBJ2-3, the V gene TRBV27; 8 nucleotides align to TRBD2. Germline trimming cut 2 bases from V and 5 bases from J; bases unmatched to any gene: 0. The CDR3 loop spans 13 amino acids. Germline V gene data show CDR1 as MNHEY and CDR2 as SMNVEV (reference sequence). CDR3 amino acids: CASSLLAGDTQYF. The CDR3 region has the DNA TGTGCCAGCAGTTTACTAGCGGGAGATACGCAGTATTTT.

V and J are TRBV11-2 and TRBJ2-3; a weak D match, TRBD1 (6 bases). Per germline, CDR1 SGHAT and CDR2 FQNNGV. The CDR3 is made up of 12 amino acids. V was pared by 8 bases and J by 5 bases, with 11 bases between. The CDR3 nucleotides read TGTGCCAGCCGAGAAGGGGGAGATACGCAGTATTTT. It is translated as CASREGGDTQYF.

The chain is built from TRBV28 and TRBJ1-5; no firm D call. This CDR3 contains 15 residues. Germline V gene data show CDR1 as MDHEN and CDR2 as SYDVKM. V lost 5 bases to trimming and J lost 7 bases, with 18 bases between them. CDR3 residues: CASSPPPGRKQPQHF. CDR3 coding DNA: TGTGCCAGCAGTCCCCCCCCCGGGAGGAAACAGCCCCAGCATTTT.

CDR3 sequence reads: CSALGVRETQYF. The CDR3 bases are TGCAGCGCCCTAGGGGTTAGGGAGACCCAGTACTTC. V gene TRBV29-1 combines with J gene TRBJ2-5; D may be TRBD1 (5 bases). Trimming pared 7 bases from V and 5 bases from J, leaving 14 bases between. Germline CDR1 SQVTM, CDR2 ANQGSEA. This CDR3 is built from 12 residues.

A single count supports this clone. The chain recombines TRBV4-3 with TRBJ1-5; D not certain. Germline values: CDR1 LGHNA, CDR2 YSLEER. The CDR3 sequence is 13 residues long. The V gene lost 0 bases and the J gene lost 4 bases, with 4 bases spanning the gap. CDR3 residues: CASSQERNQPQHF. In DNA, the CDR3 is TGCGCCAGCAGCCAAGAGAGGAATCAGCCCCAGCATTTT.

The chain's CDR3 is CAISEPARNYGYTF. CDR3 nucleotides: TGTGCCATCAGTGAGCCCGCACGAAACTATGGCTACACCTTC. The chain links TRBV10-3 to TRBJ1-2; D remains unclear. This CDR3 is 14 amino acids long. V lost 2 bases to trimming and J lost 2 bases, with 9 bases between them. The germline gives CDR1 ENHRY, CDR2 SYGVKD.

The gene calls are TRBV5-1 and TRBJ2-2; 8 nucleotides align to TRBD1. Germline CDR1 SGHRS, CDR2 YFSETQ. Germline trimming cut 6 bases from V and 0 bases from J; bases unmatched to any gene: 1. CDR3 size: 14 residues. The CDR3 here is CASMGQANTGELFF. The CDR3 bases are TGCGCCAGCATGGGACAGGCGAACACCGGGGAGCTGTTTTTT.

This clone was observed a handful of times. The rearrangement links TRBV18 to TRBJ1-4, with D possibly matching TRBD1 (5 bases). The CDR3 contains 15 residues. The V end was cut by 0 bases, the J end by 3 bases, with 8 bases between. The germline V gene encodes CDR1 KGHSH and CDR2 LQKENI. The CDR3 nucleotides are TGTGCCAGCTCACCACCCAGGGCGGCTAATGAAAAACTGTTTTTT. Amino acids: CASSPPRAANEKLFF.

Here the CDR3 reads CAISAWGGGSYEQYF. CDR3 nucleotide sequence: TGTGCCATCAGTGCATGGGGAGGGGGCTCCTACGAGCAGTACTTC. The rearrangement uses TRBV10-3 and TRBJ2-7; D perhaps matches TRBD2 (7 bases). The V gene lost 4 bases and the J gene lost 0 bases, with 13 bases spanning the gap. CDR3 size: 15 residues. In germline, CDR1 is ENHRY, CDR2 SYGVKD.

As to this clone: This same CDR3 is encoded by further DNA sequences in the sample. The rearrangement joins TRBV6-5 to TRBJ2-2, with unresolved D. The CDR3 has 14 amino acids. Trimming removed 0 bases at V and 3 bases at J, with 5 bases between. Germline V gene data show CDR1 as MNHEY and CDR2 as SVGAGI. CDR3 region: CASSYSRDTGELFF. For the CDR3, the DNA is TGTGCCAGCAGTTACTCTCGGGACACCGGGGAGCTGTTTTTT.

This rearrangement joins TRBV7-2 to TRBJ2-5; D is perhaps TRBD2 (5 bases). V lost 5 bases and J lost 3, with 10 bases in between. The V gene's germline CDR1 is SGHTA and CDR2 FQGNSA. This CDR3 has 13 amino acids. The CDR3 spells CASSLAREETQYF. In nucleotides, the CDR3 is TGTGCCAGCAGCCTTGCGCGGGAAGAGACCCAGTACTTC.

The CDR3 loop reads CASSSGYEQYF. The CDR3 DNA sequence: TGCGCCAGCAGCTCGGGCTACGAGCAGTACTTC. The V and J genes are TRBV5-1 and TRBJ2-7; no clear D. Trimming pared 3 bases from V and 3 bases from J, leaving 4 bases between. Germline CDR1 is SGHRS and CDR2 is YFSETQ. CDR3 length: 11 amino acids.

V is TRBV19 and J is TRBJ2-1; a weak D match, TRBD1 (6 bases). Per the germline V gene, CDR1 is LNHDA and CDR2 is SQIVND (reference sequence). Trimming stripped 7 bases from V and 1 base from J, with 14 bases between. The CDR3 spans 15 residues. CDR3 residues: CASKRGTDSYNEQFF. Here the CDR3 DNA reads TGTGCCAGTAAGAGGGGGACGGATTCCTACAATGAGCAGTTCTTC.

The gene calls are TRBV5-6 and TRBJ1-1, with D hard to call. V shed 3 bases and J shed 10 bases, with 13 bases lying between them. Germline CDR1 SGHDT, CDR2 YYEEEE. The CDR3 consists of 12 residues. CDR3 sequence reads: CASSSGSLPAFF. The DNA of the CDR3 is TGTGCCAGCAGCTCTGGTTCTCTCCCAGCTTTCTTT. Full variable domain (remainder filled in from reference TRBV5-6 and TRBJ1-1): DAGVTQSPTHLIKTRGQQVTLRCSPKSGHDTVSWYQQALGQGPQFIFQYYEEEERQRGNFPDRFSGHQFPNYSSELNVNALLLGDSALYLCASSSGSLPAFFGQGTRLTVV.

In this sample, this clone turned up once. The chain couples TRBV11-2 to TRBJ2-2; possibly TRBD1 for D (6 bases). The CDR3 consists of 15 residues. Germline V lookup: CDR1 SGHAT, CDR2 FQNNGV. Trimming shortened V by 3 bases and J by 5 bases, and 13 bases separated the two germline ends. The CDR3 loop reads CASSLTGTLTGELFF. Written as DNA, the CDR3 is TGTGCCAGCAGCTTGACCGGGACACTGACCGGGGAGCTGTTTTTT.

This clone was recorded once. V is TRBV11-2 and J is TRBJ1-1, with unresolved D. This CDR3 is built from 15 residues. Germline V lookup: CDR1 SGHAT, CDR2 FQNNGV. Trimming took 6 bases from V and 2 from J, leaving 16 bases between them. The CDR3 DNA sequence: TGTGCCAGCAGGAGGGTCCTGGGCGGTAACACTGAAGCTTTCTTT. Translating gives CASRRVLGGNTEAFF.

This chain uses TRBV7-8 with TRBJ2-7; no definite D call. CDR1 and CDR2 (germline): SGHVS, FQNEAQ. CDR3 length: 14 residues. The germline V and J ends were trimmed by 3 bases and 4 bases, with 13 bases remaining between them. The CDR3 here is CASSFNGPGYEQYF. Here the CDR3 DNA reads TGTGCCAGCAGCTTCAATGGCCCGGGTTACGAGCAGTACTTC.

V and J are TRBV5-6 and TRBJ2-3; 11 bases match TRBD2. Unmatched junction bases numbered 4, after V lost 1 base and J lost 15 bases. The CDR3 has 12 residues. Germline CDR1 reads SGHDT; CDR2 reads YYEEEE. CDR3 nucleotides: TGTGCCAGCAGCTTGACTAGCGGGGGCCAATATTTT. It translates to CASSLTSGGQYF.